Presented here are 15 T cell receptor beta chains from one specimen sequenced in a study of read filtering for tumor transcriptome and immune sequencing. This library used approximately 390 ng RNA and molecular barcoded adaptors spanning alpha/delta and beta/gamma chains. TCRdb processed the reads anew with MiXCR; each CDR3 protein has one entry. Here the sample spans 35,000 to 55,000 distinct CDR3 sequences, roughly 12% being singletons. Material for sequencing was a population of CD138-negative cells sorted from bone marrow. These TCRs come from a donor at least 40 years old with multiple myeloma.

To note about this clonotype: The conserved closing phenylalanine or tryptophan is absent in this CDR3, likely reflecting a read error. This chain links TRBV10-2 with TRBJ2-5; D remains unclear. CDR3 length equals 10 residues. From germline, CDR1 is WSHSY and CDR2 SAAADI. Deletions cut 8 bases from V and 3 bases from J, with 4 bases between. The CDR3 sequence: CASFKETQYS. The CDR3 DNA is TGCGCCAGCTTCAAAGAGACCCAGTACTCC.

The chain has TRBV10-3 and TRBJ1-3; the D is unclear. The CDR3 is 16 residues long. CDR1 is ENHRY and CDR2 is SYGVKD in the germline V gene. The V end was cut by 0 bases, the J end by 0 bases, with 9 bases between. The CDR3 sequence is CAISESDPASGNTIYF. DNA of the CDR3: TGTGCCATCAGTGAGTCGGACCCAGCCTCTGGAAACACCATATATTTT.

The CDR3 loop is CASSLIAGTSYNEQFF. The CDR3 DNA reads TGTGCCAGCAGCTTAATAGCGGGGACCTCCTACAATGAGCAGTTCTTC. V usage is TRBV7-9 and J usage is TRBJ2-1, with 8 bases fitting TRBD2. The CDR3 covers 16 residues. Trimming at V came to 2 bases and at J to 0 bases, leaving 3 bases not matched to a gene. Germline assignment: CDR1 SEHNR and CDR2 FQNEAQ (reference sequence). The full variable domain, completed using reference TRBV7-9 and TRBJ2-1, is DTGVSQNPRHKITKRGQNVTFRCDPISEHNRLYWYRQTLGQGPEFLTYFQNEAQLEKSRLLSDRFSAERPKGSFSTLEIQRTEQGDSAMYLCASSLIAGTSYNEQFFGPGTRLTVL.

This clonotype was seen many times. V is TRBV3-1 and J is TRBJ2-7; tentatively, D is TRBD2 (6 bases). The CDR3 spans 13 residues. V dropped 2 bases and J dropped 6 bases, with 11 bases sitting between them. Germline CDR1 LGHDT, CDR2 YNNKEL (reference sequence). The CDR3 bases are TGTGCCAGCAGCCAACGGAGGACTACCGAGCAGTACTTC. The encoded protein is CASSQRRTTEQYF.

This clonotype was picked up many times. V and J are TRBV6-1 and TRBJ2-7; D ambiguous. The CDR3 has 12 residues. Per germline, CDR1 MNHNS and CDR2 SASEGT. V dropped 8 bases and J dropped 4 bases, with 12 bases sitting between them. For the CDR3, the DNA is TGTGCCAGCCTCGCCGGACCGTACGAGCAGTACTTC. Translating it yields CASLAGPYEQYF.

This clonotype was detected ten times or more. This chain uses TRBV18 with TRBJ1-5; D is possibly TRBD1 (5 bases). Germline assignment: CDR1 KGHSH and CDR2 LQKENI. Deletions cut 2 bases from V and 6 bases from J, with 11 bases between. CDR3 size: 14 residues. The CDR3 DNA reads TGTGCCAGCTCACCATCAGGGTCCGGTCAGCCCCAGCATTTT. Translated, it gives CASSPSGSGQPQHF. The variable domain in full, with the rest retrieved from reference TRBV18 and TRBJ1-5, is NAGVMQNPRHLVRRRGQEARLRCSPMKGHSHVYWYRQLPEEGLKFMVYLQKENIIDESGMPKERFSAEFPKEGPSILRIQQVVRGDSAAYFCASSPSGSGQPQHFGDGTRLSIL.

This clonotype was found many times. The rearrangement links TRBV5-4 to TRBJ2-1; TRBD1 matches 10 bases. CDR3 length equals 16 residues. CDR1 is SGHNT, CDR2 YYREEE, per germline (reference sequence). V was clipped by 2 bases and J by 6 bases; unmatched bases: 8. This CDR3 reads CASSFPGTGVSNEQFF. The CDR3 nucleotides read TGTGCCAGCAGCTTTCCCGGGACAGGGGTTTCCAATGAGCAGTTCTTC.

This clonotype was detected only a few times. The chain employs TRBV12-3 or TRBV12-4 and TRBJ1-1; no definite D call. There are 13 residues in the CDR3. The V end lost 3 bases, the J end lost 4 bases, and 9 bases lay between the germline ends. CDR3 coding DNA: TGTGCCAGCAGTTTTGGCCGCCGCACTGAAGCTTTCTTT. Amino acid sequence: CASSFGRRTEAFF.

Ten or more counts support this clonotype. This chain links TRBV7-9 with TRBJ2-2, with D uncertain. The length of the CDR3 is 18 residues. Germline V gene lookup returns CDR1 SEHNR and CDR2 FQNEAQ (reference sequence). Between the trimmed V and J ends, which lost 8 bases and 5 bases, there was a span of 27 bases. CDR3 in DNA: TGTGCCAGCGGTTCCCTCTCAGCAGAAACGGTCGAAACCGGGGAGCTGTTTTTT. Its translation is CASGSLSAETVETGELFF.

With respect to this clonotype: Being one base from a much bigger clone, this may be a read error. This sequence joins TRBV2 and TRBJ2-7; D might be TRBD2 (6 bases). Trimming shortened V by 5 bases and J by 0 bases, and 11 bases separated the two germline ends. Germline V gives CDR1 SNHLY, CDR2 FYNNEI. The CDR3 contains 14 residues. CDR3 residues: CASSLGDFSYEQYF. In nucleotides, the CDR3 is TGTGCCAGCAGTCTTGGGGACTTCTCCTACGAGCAGTACTTC.

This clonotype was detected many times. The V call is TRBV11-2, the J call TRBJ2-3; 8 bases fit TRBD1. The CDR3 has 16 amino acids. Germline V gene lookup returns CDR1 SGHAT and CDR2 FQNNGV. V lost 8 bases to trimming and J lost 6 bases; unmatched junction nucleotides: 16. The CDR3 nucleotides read TGTGCCAGCCGAAGGACAGGGACCGGAGTTGAGGATACGCAGTATTTT. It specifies CASRRTGTGVEDTQYF.

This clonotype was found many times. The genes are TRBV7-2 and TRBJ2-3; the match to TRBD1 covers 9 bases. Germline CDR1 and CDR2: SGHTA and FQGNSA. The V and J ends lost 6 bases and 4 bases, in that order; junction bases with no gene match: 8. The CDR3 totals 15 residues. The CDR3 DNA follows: TGTGCCAGCAGTCCTAGGACAGGGGAGTCAGATACGCAGTATTTT. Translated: CASSPRTGESDTQYF.

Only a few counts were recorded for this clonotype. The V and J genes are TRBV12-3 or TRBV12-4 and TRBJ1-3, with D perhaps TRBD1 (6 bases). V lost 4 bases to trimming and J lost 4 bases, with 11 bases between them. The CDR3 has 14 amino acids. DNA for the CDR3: TGTGCCAGCAGTTGGGGGGCAGGGGGAAACACCATATATTTT. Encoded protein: CASSWGAGGNTIYF.

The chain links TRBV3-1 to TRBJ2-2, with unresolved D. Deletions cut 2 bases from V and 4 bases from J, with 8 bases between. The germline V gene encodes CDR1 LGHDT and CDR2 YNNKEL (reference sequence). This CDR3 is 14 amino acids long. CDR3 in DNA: TGTGCCAGCAGCCAATACCAGACCACCGGGGAGCTGTTTTTT. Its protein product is CASSQYQTTGELFF.

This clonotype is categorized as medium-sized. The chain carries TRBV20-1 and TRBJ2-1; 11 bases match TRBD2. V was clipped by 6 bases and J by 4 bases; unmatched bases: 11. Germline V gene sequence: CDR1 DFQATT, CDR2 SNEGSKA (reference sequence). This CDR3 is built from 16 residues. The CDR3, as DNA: TGCAGTGCGAAGATGACTAGCGGGGCACGATACAATGAGCAGTTCTTC. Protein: CSAKMTSGARYNEQFF.